Shown below are 9 T cell receptor beta chains from a single sample sequenced in a study of T cell changes during pregnancy in multiple sclerosis. Measured with immunoSEQ multiplex PCR; TCRdb has only the in-frame clones, and not every one. This table holds around 34,000 clones, nearly 90% found once. Sequenced material: CD4+ T cells from peripheral blood mononuclear cells, taken in the second trimester of pregnancy. The source is a female donor with multiple sclerosis, enrolled in a pregnancy study.

This chain uses TRBV6-6 with TRBJ1-4; 7 bases fit TRBD1. The CDR3 contains 16 residues. V gave up 0 bases and J gave up 2 bases; unmatched junction bases: 3. Germline CDR1 and CDR2: MNHNY and SVGAGI (reference sequence). The CDR3 loop reads CASSYSPGQTNEKLFF. The CDR3 DNA reads as TGTGCCAGCAGTTACTCCCCGGGACAGACTAATGAAAAACTGTTTTTT.

The V and J genes are TRBV28 and TRBJ2-5, with 9 bases identical to TRBD1. V dropped 4 bases and J dropped 5; count of bases not matched to a gene: 5. Germline values: CDR1 MDHEN, CDR2 SYDVKM. There are 14 residues in the CDR3. Written as DNA, the CDR3 is TGTGCCAGCAGTTACCGCGGGACAGGGGAGACCCAGTACTTC. This gives the protein CASSYRGTGETQYF.

The V and J genes are TRBV30 and TRBJ1-2; 12 bases line up with TRBD1. J was trimmed by 7 bases and V by 4 bases; bases with no gene match: 7. The CDR3 length is 14 residues. Germline V gives CDR1 GTSNPN, CDR2 SVGIG (reference sequence). CDR3 sequence (DNA): TGTGCCTGGAAAAGGGACAGGGGGCGCGTTGGCTACACCTTC. Translating it yields CAWKRDRGRVGYTF.

DNA for the CDR3: TGTGCCAGCAGCTTAAGACTAGCCGATACCTACGAGCAGTACTTC. Residues: CASSLRLADTYEQYF. The V and J genes are TRBV11-1 and TRBJ2-7, with 7 bases identical to TRBD2. This CDR3 region has 15 residues. Looked up from germline, CDR1 is SGHAT and CDR2 is FQDESV (reference sequence). The ends lost 2 bases at V and 2 bases at J; junction bases unmatched: 6.

The rearrangement uses TRBV4-3 and TRBJ2-3; TRBD2 matches 8 bases. The germline CDR1 and CDR2 sequences are LGHNA and YSLEER. V lost 0 bases and J lost 3; bases outside the gene matches: 8. CDR3 length equals 17 residues. CDR3 sequence: CASSQEPQGLGTDTQYF. The DNA for the CDR3 is TGCGCCAGCAGCCAAGAGCCCCAGGGACTAGGGACAGATACGCAGTATTTT.

The V call is TRBV5-8, the J call TRBJ2-3; D possibly corresponds to TRBD2 (5 bases). Deletions cut 5 bases from V and 6 bases from J, with 22 bases between. This CDR3 region has 16 residues. Germline CDR1 and CDR2: SGHTS and YDEGEE. The chain's CDR3 is CASRTIGRPGSDTQYF. In nucleotides, the CDR3 is TGTGCCAGCAGGACGATTGGACGGCCTGGGAGTGATACGCAGTATTTT.

This clone was counted a single time. The chain couples TRBV27 to TRBJ2-1, with TRBD2 matching 9 bases. Trimming cost V 2 bases and J 7 bases; bases outside gene matches: 15. The CDR3 loop spans 18 amino acids. Germline V CDR1 and CDR2: MNHEY, SMNVEV (reference sequence). The CDR3 coding sequence is TGTGCCAGCAGTTTAAAGGGCACAGGGCTAGCGGGGATGAATGAGCAGTTCTTC. This sequence encodes CASSLKGTGLAGMNEQFF.

The chain uses TRBV28 and TRBJ2-1; TRBD2 agrees at 9 bases. J lost 7 bases, V lost 6 bases, and 13 bases had no gene match. Per germline, CDR1 MDHEN and CDR2 SYDVKM. The CDR3 contains 16 residues. CDR3 protein: CASSTLKREVLNEQFF. CDR3 in DNA: TGTGCCAGCAGCACCCTTAAGCGGGAGGTCTTGAATGAGCAGTTCTTC.

The V gene is TRBV7-2, the J gene TRBJ2-3, with 7 bases fitting TRBD2. CDR1 is SGHTA and CDR2 is FQGNSA in the germline V gene. CDR3 length: 16 amino acids. V was pared by 1 base and J by 4 bases, with 8 bases of the junction left unmatched. DNA of the CDR3: TGTGCCAGCAGCTTAGTCCCAGCGGGATACGCAGATACGCAGTATTTT. This codes for CASSLVPAGYADTQYF.